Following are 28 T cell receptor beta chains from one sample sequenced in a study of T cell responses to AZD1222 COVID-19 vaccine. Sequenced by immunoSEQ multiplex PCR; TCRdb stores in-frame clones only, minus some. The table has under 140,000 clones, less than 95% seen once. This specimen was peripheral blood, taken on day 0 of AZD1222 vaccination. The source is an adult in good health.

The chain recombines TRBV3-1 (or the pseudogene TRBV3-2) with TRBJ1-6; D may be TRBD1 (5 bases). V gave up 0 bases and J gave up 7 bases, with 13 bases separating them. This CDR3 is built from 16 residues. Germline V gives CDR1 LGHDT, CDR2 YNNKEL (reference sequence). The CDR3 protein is CASSQDLQALNSPLHF. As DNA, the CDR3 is TGTGCCAGCAGCCAAGATTTACAGGCATTGAATTCACCCCTCCACTTT.

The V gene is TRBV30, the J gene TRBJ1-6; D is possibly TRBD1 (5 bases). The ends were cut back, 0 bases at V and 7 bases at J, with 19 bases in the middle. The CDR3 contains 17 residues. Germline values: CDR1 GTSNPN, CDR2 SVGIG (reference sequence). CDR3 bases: TGTGCCTGGAGTGTAGGGGAGAGGCTACCACCGAATTCACCCCTCCACTTT. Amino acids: CAWSVGERLPPNSPLHF.

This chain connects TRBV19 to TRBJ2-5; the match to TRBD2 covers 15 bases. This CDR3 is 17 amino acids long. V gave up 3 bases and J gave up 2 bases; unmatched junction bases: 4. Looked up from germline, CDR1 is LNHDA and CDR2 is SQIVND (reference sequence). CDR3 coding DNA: TGTGCCAGTAGTATCACTGGACTAGCGGGGGGGCAAGAGACCCAGTACTTC. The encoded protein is CASSITGLAGGQETQYF.

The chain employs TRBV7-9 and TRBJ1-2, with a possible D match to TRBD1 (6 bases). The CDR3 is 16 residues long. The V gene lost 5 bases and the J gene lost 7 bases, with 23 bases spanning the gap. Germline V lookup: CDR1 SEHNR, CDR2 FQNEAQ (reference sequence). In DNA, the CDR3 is TGTGCCAGCAGCCAGGGCGGGGGGGCGGCTGCTTTTGGCTACACCTTC. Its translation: CASSQGGGAAAFGYTF.

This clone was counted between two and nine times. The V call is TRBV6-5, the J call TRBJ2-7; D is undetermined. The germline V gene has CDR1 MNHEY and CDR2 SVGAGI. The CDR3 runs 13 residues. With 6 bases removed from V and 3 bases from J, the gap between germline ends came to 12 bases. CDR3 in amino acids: CASSDIGGYEQYF. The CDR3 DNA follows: TGTGCCAGCAGCGACATCGGCGGCTACGAGCAGTACTTC.

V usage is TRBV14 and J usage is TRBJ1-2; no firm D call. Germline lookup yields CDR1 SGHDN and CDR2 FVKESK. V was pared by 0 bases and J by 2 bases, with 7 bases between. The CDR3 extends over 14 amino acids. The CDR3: CASSQDIANYGYTF. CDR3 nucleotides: TGTGCCAGCAGCCAAGATATTGCAAACTATGGCTACACCTTC. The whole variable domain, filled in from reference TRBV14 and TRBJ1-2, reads EAGVTQFPSHSVIEKGQTVTLRCDPISGHDNLYWYRRVMGKEIKFLLHFVKESKQDESGMPNNRFLAERTGGTYSTLKVQPAELEDSGVYFCASSQDIANYGYTFGSGTRLTVV.

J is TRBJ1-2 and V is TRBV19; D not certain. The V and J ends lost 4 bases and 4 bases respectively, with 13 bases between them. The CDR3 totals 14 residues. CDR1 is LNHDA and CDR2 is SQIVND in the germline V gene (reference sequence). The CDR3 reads CASSTLWTIYGYTF. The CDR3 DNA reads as TGTGCCAGTAGTACCCTCTGGACCATCTATGGCTACACCTTC.

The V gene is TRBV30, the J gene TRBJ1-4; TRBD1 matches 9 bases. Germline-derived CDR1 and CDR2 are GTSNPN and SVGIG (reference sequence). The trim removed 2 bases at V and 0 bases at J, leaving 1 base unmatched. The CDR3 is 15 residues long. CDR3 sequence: CAWSRQGATNEKLFF. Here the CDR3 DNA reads TGTGCCTGGAGTCGACAGGGGGCAACTAATGAAAAACTGTTTTTT.

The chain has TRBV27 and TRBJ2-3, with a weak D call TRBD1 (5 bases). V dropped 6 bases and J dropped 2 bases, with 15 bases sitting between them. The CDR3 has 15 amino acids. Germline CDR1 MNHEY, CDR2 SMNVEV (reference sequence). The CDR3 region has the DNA TGTGCCAGCAGCGAAACGACAGACCTCACAGATACGCAGTATTTT. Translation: CASSETTDLTDTQYF.

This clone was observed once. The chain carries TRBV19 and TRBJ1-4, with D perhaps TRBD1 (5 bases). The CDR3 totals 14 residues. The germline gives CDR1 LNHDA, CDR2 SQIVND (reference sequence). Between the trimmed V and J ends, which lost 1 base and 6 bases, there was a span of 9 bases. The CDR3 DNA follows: TGTGCCAGTAGTATAGGTGGAGGGGATGAAAAACTGTTTTTT. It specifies CASSIGGGDEKLFF.

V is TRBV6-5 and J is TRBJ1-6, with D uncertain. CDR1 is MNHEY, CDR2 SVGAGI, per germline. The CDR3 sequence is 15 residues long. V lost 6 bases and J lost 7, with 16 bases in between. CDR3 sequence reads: CASRDRSAGNSPLHF. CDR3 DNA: TGTGCCAGCAGAGACCGGTCCGCGGGGAATTCACCCCTCCACTTT.

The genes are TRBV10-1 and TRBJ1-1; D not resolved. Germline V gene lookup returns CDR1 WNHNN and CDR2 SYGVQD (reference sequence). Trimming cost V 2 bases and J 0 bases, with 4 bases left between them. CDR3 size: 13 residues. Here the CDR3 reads CASSEGMNTEAFF. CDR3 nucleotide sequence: TGCGCCAGCAGTGAGGGGATGAACACTGAAGCTTTCTTT.

The CDR3 coding sequence is TGTGCCACCCCGAGGGAGCGGGATGCTGGCACAGATACGCAGTATTTT. Protein sequence: CATPRERDAGTDTQYF. The chain uses TRBV21-1 and TRBJ2-3; no DNA check was done on the table's D call, TRBD2. TRBV21-1 is designated a pseudogene. The CDR3 has 16 residues.

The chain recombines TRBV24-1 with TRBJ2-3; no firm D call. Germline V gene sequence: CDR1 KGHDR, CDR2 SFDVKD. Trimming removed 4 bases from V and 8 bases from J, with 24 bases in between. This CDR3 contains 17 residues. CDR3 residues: CATSDEKNSRWIGTQYF. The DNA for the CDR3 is TGTGCCACCAGTGACGAGAAGAACAGTCGTTGGATAGGTACGCAGTATTTT.

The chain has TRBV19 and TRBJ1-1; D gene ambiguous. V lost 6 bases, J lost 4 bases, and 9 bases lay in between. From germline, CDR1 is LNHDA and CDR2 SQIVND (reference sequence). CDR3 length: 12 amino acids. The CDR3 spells CASRGRGTEAFF. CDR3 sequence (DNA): TGTGCCAGTAGGGGCCGAGGCACTGAAGCTTTCTTT.

The CDR3 DNA reads as TGTGCCAGCTCACCGGACAGGGGATCTTTAGAGCAGTACTTC. Translation: CASSPDRGSLEQYF. V usage is TRBV18 and J usage is TRBJ2-7; 9 nucleotides match TRBD1. CDR1 and CDR2 from the germline V gene are KGHSH and LQKENI. The CDR3 has 14 amino acids. J was trimmed by 7 bases and V by 3 bases; bases with no gene match: 7.

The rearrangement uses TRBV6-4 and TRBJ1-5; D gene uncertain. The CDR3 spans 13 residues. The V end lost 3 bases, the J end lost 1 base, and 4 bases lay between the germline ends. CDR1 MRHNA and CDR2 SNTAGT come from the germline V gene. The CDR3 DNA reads TGTGCCAGCAGTGAGCGGAGCAATCAGCCCCAGCATTTT. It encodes CASSERSNQPQHF.

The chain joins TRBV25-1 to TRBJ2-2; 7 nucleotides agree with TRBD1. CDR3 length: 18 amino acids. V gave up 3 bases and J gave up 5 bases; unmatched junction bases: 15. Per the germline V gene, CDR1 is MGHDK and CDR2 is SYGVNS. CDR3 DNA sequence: TGTGCCAGCAGTGACGCCTTTCCGGGACCAGGGGGAACCGGGGAGCTGTTTTTT. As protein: CASSDAFPGPGGTGELFF.

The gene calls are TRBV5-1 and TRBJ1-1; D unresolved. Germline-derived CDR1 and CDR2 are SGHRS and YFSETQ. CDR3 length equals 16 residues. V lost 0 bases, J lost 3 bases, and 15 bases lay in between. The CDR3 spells CASSLGPRLSDTEAFF. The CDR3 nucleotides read TGCGCCAGCAGCTTGGGACCGCGACTCTCAGACACTGAAGCTTTCTTT. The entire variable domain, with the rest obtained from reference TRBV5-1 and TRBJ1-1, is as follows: KAGVTQTPRYLIKTRGQQVTLSCSPISGHRSVSWYQQTPGQGLQFLFEYFSETQRNKGNFPGRFSGRQFSNSRSEMNVSTLELGDSALYLCASSLGPRLSDTEAFFGQGTRLTVV.

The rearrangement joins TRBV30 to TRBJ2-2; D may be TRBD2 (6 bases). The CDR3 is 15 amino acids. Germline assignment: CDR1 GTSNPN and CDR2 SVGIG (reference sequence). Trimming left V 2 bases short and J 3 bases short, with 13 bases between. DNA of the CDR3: TGTGCCTGGAGTTCGGGCGGGGCCTACACCGGGGAGCTGTTTTTT. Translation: CAWSSGGAYTGELFF.

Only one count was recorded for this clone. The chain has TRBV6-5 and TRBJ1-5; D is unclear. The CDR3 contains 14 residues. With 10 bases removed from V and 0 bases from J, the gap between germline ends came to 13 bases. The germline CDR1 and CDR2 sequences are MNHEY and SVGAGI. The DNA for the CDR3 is TGTGCCACCATTCACGAGATTAGCAATCAGCCCCAGCATTTT. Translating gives CATIHEISNQPQHF.

The CDR3 nucleotides read TGTGCCAGCAGTTGGGGCGGGGTGACTGGCTACACCTTC. Translating it yields CASSWGGVTGYTF. The gene calls are TRBV6-5 and TRBJ1-2; perhaps TRBD1 as D (5 bases). In germline, CDR1 is MNHEY, CDR2 SVGAGI. This CDR3 contains 13 residues. V was cut by 4 bases and J by 7 bases, with 13 bases left in between.

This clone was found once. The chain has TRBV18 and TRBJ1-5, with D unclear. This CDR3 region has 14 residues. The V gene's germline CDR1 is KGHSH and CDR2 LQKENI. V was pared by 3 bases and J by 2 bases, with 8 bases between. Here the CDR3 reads CASSPGLRNQPQHF. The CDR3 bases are TGTGCCAGCTCACCTGGACTACGCAATCAGCCCCAGCATTTT.

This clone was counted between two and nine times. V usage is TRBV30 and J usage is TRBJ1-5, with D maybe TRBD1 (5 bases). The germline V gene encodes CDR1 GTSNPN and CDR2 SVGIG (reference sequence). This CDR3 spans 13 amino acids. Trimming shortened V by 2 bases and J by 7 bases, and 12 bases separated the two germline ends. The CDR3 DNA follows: TGTGCCTGGAGTCCTACCGGGGGACAGCCCCAGCATTTT. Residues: CAWSPTGGQPQHF.

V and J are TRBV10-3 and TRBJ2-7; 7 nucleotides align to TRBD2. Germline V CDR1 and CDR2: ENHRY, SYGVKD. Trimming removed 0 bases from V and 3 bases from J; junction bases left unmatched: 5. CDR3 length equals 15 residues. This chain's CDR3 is CAISESAGTNYEQYF. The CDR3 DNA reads TGTGCCATCAGTGAGTCGGCCGGGACTAACTACGAGCAGTACTTC.

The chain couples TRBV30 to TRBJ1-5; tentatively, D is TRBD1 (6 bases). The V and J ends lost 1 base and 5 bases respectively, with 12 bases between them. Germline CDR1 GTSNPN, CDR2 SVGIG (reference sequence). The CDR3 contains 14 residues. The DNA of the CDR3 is TGTGCCTGGAGTGGACGGACAGACGATCAGCCCCAGCATTTT. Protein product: CAWSGRTDDQPQHF.

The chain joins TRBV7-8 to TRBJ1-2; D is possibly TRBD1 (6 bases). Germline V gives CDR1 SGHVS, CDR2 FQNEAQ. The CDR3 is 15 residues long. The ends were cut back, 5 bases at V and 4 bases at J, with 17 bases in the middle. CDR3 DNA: TGTGCCAGCAGCCGAGGGGGGGGCGCGGGCTATGGCTACACCTTC. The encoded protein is CASSRGGGAGYGYTF.

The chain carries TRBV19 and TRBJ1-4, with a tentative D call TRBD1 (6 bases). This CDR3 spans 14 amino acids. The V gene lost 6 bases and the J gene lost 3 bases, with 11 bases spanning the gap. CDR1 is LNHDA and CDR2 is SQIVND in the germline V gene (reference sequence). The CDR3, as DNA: TGTGCCAGTAGGCCAGGGGCGGCTAATGAAAAACTGTTTTTT. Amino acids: CASRPGAANEKLFF.